These 19 T cell receptor beta chains were all obtained from the same sample, sequenced in a study of metastatic and nonmetastatic thyroid tumors (dated by TCRdb to the early 2020s). The library relied on PCR. Sequencer: Illumina HiSeq 4000. The raw public reads went through TCRdb reprocessing: fastp at Q25, MiXCR clone calling, in-frame beta chains kept. The sample has 20,000 to 25,000 clones on record, around 13% of them singletons. The ten largest account for about 24% of the sample. No patient had received any treatment before thyroid surgery. Sequenced input: blood. These receptors were taken from a female donor with papillary thyroid cancer or a benign thyroid nodule (not recorded which). Some clones in this sample may be carry-over from other donors' samples.

This clone has at least ten counts. V gene TRBV28 combines with J gene TRBJ2-2, with D possibly matching TRBD1 (5 bases). The CDR3 loop spans 17 amino acids. V shed 1 base and J shed 6 bases, with 18 bases lying between them. Germline values: CDR1 MDHEN, CDR2 SYDVKM. The CDR3 is CASSLYPWAGHSGELFF. CDR3 DNA: TGTGCCAGCAGTTTATACCCCTGGGCAGGACATTCCGGGGAGCTGTTTTTT.

This clone was counted ten times or more. At the DNA level, this CDR3 is encoded by other sequences in the same sample as well. The chain combines TRBV19 with TRBJ1-4, with D perhaps TRBD1 (6 bases). Trimming shortened V by 7 bases and J by 3 bases, and 15 bases separated the two germline ends. This CDR3 is built from 15 residues. Germline CDR1 is LNHDA and CDR2 is SQIVND (reference sequence). The CDR3 here is CASNPGGAANEKLFF. The DNA for the CDR3 is TGTGCCAGTAATCCCGGGGGGGCTGCTAATGAAAAACTGTTTTTT.

This clone was counted ten times or more. V gene TRBV18 combines with J gene TRBJ1-5; D gene unclear. The CDR3 runs 17 residues. V was shortened by 3 bases and J by 0 bases, with 15 bases between the two germline ends. Looked up from germline, CDR1 is KGHSH and CDR2 is LQKENI. The CDR3, as DNA: TGTGCCAGCTCACCGAACTCTCCTGCTTATAGCAATCAGCCCCAGCATTTT. This translates into CASSPNSPAYSNQPQHF.

Of note for this clone: The conserved final phenylalanine or tryptophan is absent from the CDR3, which likely points to a read error. The chain has TRBV5-6 and TRBJ1-6; D is unclear. CDR1 is SGHDT and CDR2 is YYEEEE in the germline V gene. CDR3 size: 17 residues. The germline V and J ends were trimmed by 4 bases and 5 bases, with 19 bases remaining between them. CDR3 bases: TGTGCCAGCAGCCCACCTATGCGGGGTAGTAATAATTCACCCCTCCACCTT. It translates to CASSPPMRGSNNSPLHL.

The sample holds a few counts of this clone. This rearrangement joins TRBV6-1 to TRBJ2-1; D is perhaps TRBD1 (6 bases). The CDR3 totals 14 residues. Looked up from germline, CDR1 is MNHNS and CDR2 is SASEGT. Trimming left V 7 bases short and J 9 bases short, with 19 bases between. CDR3 nucleotide sequence: TGTGCCAGCACCCCCGGGACATGCAACACTGAGCAGTTCTTC. It specifies CASTPGTCNTEQFF.

This clone has ten or more counts. The rearrangement uses TRBV28 and TRBJ1-4; TRBD1 matches at 8 bases. In germline, CDR1 is MDHEN, CDR2 SYDVKM. Losses at the gene ends were 2 bases for V and 4 bases for J; bases not matched to a gene: 6. This CDR3 spans 16 amino acids. CDR3 coding DNA: TGTGCCAGCAGTTTAGGGACAGGTCATTTTAATGAAAAACTGTTTTTT. It codes for CASSLGTGHFNEKLFF. The whole variable domain, filled in from reference TRBV28 and TRBJ1-4, reads DVKVTQSSRYLVKRTGEKVFLECVQDMDHENMFWYRQDPGLGLRLIYFSYDVKMKEKGDIPEGYSVSREKKERFSLILESASTNQTSMYLCASSLGTGHFNEKLFFGSGTQLSVL.

This clone has a count of ten or more. V and J are TRBV7-2 and TRBJ2-6; D unresolved. The CDR3 loop spans 18 amino acids. Germline-derived CDR1 and CDR2 are SGHTA and FQGNSA. Trimming removed 2 bases from V and 0 bases from J, with 14 bases in between. The CDR3, as DNA: TGTGCCAGCAGCTTAAGTAATCCCTTTAGCTCTGGGGCCAACGTCCTGACTTTC. Translation: CASSLSNPFSSGANVLTF.

Judged by abundance, this clone is medium-sized (0.01 to 0.1%). The gene calls are TRBV28 and TRBJ1-5, with 7 bases identical to TRBD1. The CDR3 extends over 14 amino acids. Unmatched junction bases numbered 8, after V lost 5 bases and J lost 7 bases. CDR1 is MDHEN and CDR2 is SYDVKM in the germline V gene. CDR3 coding DNA: TGTGCCAGCAGTACGGGAGGGGGCTTGCAGCCCCAGCATTTT. Translation gives CASSTGGGLQPQHF.

Concerning this clone: This may arise from a read error, as a much more abundant clone is one base away. The sample carries other DNA sequences with the same CDR3. V gene TRBV19 combines with J gene TRBJ2-3; D might be TRBD2 (5 bases). This CDR3 is 15 amino acids long. CDR1 LNHDA and CDR2 SQIVND come from the germline V gene (reference sequence). The CDR3 bases are TGTGCAAGTAGTATCCGGGGTACTTCCACAGATACGCAGTATTTT. This encodes CASSIRGTSTDTQYF.

Turning to this clone: One end of the junction does not line up with germline, which may come from a read error. The CDR3: CAWREMGLQKLSF. CDR3 nucleotide sequence: TGTGCCTGGAGAGAAATGGGGTTGCAAAAACTGTCTTTT. The chain joins TRBV30 to TRBJ1-4; D not resolved. The V gene's germline CDR1 is GTSNPN and CDR2 SVGIG (reference sequence). The CDR3 runs 13 residues.

The sample holds many counts of this clone. The chain has TRBV19 and TRBJ1-1; D gene uncertain. The CDR3 is 13 amino acids. Trimming took off 6 bases at V and 4 bases at J, with 12 bases between the two ends. Germline V gene lookup returns CDR1 LNHDA and CDR2 SQIVND (reference sequence). The CDR3 region has the DNA TGTGCCAGTAGCCTGAAGTGGAGCACTGAAGCTTTCTTT. It codes for CASSLKWSTEAFF.

In its sample, this clone was seen many times. This chain connects TRBV19 to TRBJ2-3; D is undetermined. This CDR3 region has 13 residues. Germline loops: CDR1 LNHDA, CDR2 SQIVND (reference sequence). V was cut by 7 bases and J by 2 bases, with 10 bases left in between. This chain's CDR3 is CASMERFTDTQYF. In DNA form, the CDR3 reads TGTGCCAGTATGGAGAGATTCACAGATACGCAGTATTTT. The full variable domain, its missing parts supplied by reference TRBV19 and TRBJ2-3, is DGGITQSPKYLFRKEGQNVTLSCEQNLNHDAMYWYRQDPGQGLRLIYYSQIVNDFQKGDIAEGYSVSREKKESFPLTVTSAQKNPTAFYLCASMERFTDTQYFGPGTRLTVL.

Regarding this clone: It may be a read error: a sequence one base away is much more abundant. V gene TRBV5-5 combines with J gene TRBJ2-7, with TRBD2 matching 10 bases. V trimming: 1 base; J trimming: 6 bases; junction bases outside the gene matches: 4. Germline CDR1 is SGHKS and CDR2 is YYEKEE (reference sequence). The CDR3 is 14 amino acids. The CDR3 nucleotides read TGTGCCAGCAGCTTGCATCCTAGCGGGGGCGAGCAGTACTTC. Its protein is CASSLHPSGGEQYF.

This clone was seen at least ten times. V is TRBV25-1 and J is TRBJ2-5; 8 nucleotides match TRBD1. The CDR3 runs to 15 residues. V lost 3 bases to trimming and J lost 3 bases; unmatched junction nucleotides: 6. Germline CDR1 is MGHDK and CDR2 is SYGVNS. The CDR3 DNA follows: TGTGCCAGCAGTGATCCCGGGACAGGAAAAGAGACCCAGTACTTC. It is translated as CASSDPGTGKETQYF.

For this clone: At one of its ends the junction is not consistent with the germline gene, which may arise from a read error. The chain joins TRBV7-8 to TRBJ2-2; 7 nucleotides align to TRBD2. The CDR3 spans 17 residues. Germline assignment: CDR1 SGHVS and CDR2 FQNEAQ. The CDR3 reads CASRQRAGASVTGELFF. CDR3 sequence (DNA): TGTGCCAGCAGACAACGGGCGGGAGCGTCGGTCACCGGGGAGCTGTTTTTC.

By share, this clone ranks as medium-sized. V and J are TRBV6-2 or TRBV6-3 and TRBJ1-5; D call uncertain. Germline CDR1 is MNHEY and CDR2 is SVGEGT. V was shortened by 3 bases and J by 1 base, with 19 bases between the two germline ends. This CDR3 is 18 amino acids long. The CDR3 nucleotides are TGTGCCAGCAGTTATGAGGGCTGGAATGTGGGGAGCAATCAGCCCCAGCATTTT. Translation: CASSYEGWNVGSNQPQHF.

This clone came up many times. The V call is TRBV16, the J call TRBJ1-1, with D possibly matching TRBD1 (6 bases). The CDR3 is 13 residues long. The germline V gene encodes CDR1 KGHSY and CDR2 FQNENV. Trimming removed 0 bases at V and 7 bases at J, with 9 bases between. The CDR3 region is CASSQSATGEAFF. DNA for the CDR3: TGTGCCAGCAGCCAATCGGCGACAGGTGAAGCTTTCTTT.

Ten or more counts support this clone. V is TRBV20-1 and J is TRBJ1-2; TRBD1 might be the D (5 bases). V was clipped by 5 bases and J by 5 bases, with 15 bases between them. The CDR3 length is 13 residues. Germline CDR1 reads DFQATT; CDR2 reads SNEGSKA (reference sequence). The CDR3: CSAWDVKSYGYTF. The CDR3 nucleotides read TGCAGTGCTTGGGACGTCAAATCGTATGGCTACACCTTC.

This clone appeared many times. The chain employs TRBV5-5 and TRBJ1-2, with D uncertain. The CDR3 length is 14 residues. The V gene's germline CDR1 is SGHKS and CDR2 YYEKEE (reference sequence). V was clipped by 0 bases and J by 2 bases, with 8 bases between them. The CDR3 coding sequence is TGTGCCAGCAGCTTGGGGCAGCCCAACTATGGCTACACCTTC. Encoded protein: CASSLGQPNYGYTF.